The entry below gives a single TCR beta chain sequence along with its context. Its target is not known. Here immunoSEQ multiplex PCR was the method, and the copy in TCRdb shows in-frame clones only, minus some. The sample records 75,000 to 90,000 clones, about 90% being singletons. This record belongs to a study of identifying expanded T cells in peripheral blood. Study results and limitations: Over around two and four weeks, about 15 and 19 clones changed, versus approximately 1.1 between replicates. Clone count variance between roughly 2-week samples rose with total template count.

Input material: blood. This receptor was taken from a person between 18 and 69 years old in good health.

CDR3 bases: TGTGCCAACAACCAGGGGACCGGGGAGCTGTTTTTT. Amino acid sequence: CANNQGTGELFF. The genes are TRBV10-3 and TRBJ2-2; D perhaps matches TRBD1 (6 bases). Germline CDR1 is ENHRY and CDR2 is SYGVKD. The CDR3 extends over 12 amino acids. The germline V and J ends were trimmed by 10 bases and 5 bases, with 11 bases remaining between them.